Presented here are 27 T cell receptor beta chains from one specimen sequenced in a study of beta chain features in type 1 diabetes. Study conclusions and caveats: Moderately but significantly shorter TCRB CDR3s were found in Type 1 diabetes patients in all four CD4+ subsets.

Which antigens these TCRs recognize remains unknown. Sequenced material consisted of expressed TCRB transcripts (all of the isolated RNA was reverse transcribed). Assay used: immunoSEQ multiplex PCR; TCRdb lists only in-frame clones, some missing. The sample lists 55,000 to 85,000 clones, approximately 50% occurring once. The sequencing input was central memory CD4+ T cells from blood. Receptor source: a man under 40 with type 1 diabetes.

The genes are TRBV13 and TRBJ2-7; D possibly corresponds to TRBD1 (6 bases). The CDR3 consists of 13 residues. V was cut by 4 bases and J by 5 bases, with 12 bases left in between. CDR1 PRHDT and CDR2 FYEKMQ come from the germline V gene (reference sequence). CDR3 bases: TGTGCCAGCAGCTCTACAGGGAGCCACGAGCAGTACTTC. As protein: CASSSTGSHEQYF.

By its share, this clone is medium-sized. The chain has TRBV30 and TRBJ2-1; TRBD2 matches 12 bases. The CDR3 is made up of 14 amino acids. Germline trimming cut 5 bases from V and 12 bases from J; bases unmatched to any gene: 11. Germline-derived CDR1 and CDR2 are GTSNPN and SVGIG (reference sequence). The CDR3 coding sequence is TGTGCCTGGCGTACTAGCGGGGGGCCCCTAGGGCAGTTCTTC. This sequence encodes CAWRTSGGPLGQFF. The full variable domain, in which reference TRBV30 and TRBJ2-1 provide the parts outside the CDR3, is SQTIHQWPATLVQPVGSPLSLECTVEGTSNPNLYWYRQAAGRGLQLLFYSVGIGQISSEVPQNLSASRPQDRQFILSSKKLLLSDSGFYLCAWRTSGGPLGQFFGPGTRLTVL.

This clone was recorded a few times. The chain is built from TRBV2 and TRBJ2-7; 8 nucleotides align to TRBD1. The CDR3 length is 13 residues. Germline-derived CDR1 and CDR2 are SNHLY and FYNNEI. After removal of 6 bases from V and 2 bases from J, the junction contained 3 bases not matched to a gene. The DNA for the CDR3 is TGTGCCAGCAGCGGACAGGGACCCTACGAGCAGTACTTC. The encoded protein is CASSGQGPYEQYF. Looking up the rest from reference TRBV2 and TRBJ2-7 gives the full variable domain: EPEVTQTPSHQVTQMGQEVILRCVPISNHLYFYWYRQILGQKVEFLVSFYNNEISEKSEIFDDQFSVERPDGSNFTLKIRSTKLEDSAMYFCASSGQGPYEQYFGPGTRLTVT.

This clone was seen more than once but under ten times. The V call is TRBV2, the J call TRBJ1-5; D not certain. Trimming pared 3 bases from V and 2 bases from J, leaving 8 bases between. CDR3 size: 14 residues. Germline V gives CDR1 SNHLY, CDR2 FYNNEI. CDR3 amino acids: CASSDGGGNQPQHF. CDR3 nucleotide sequence: TGTGCCAGCAGTGACGGCGGGGGCAATCAGCCCCAGCATTTT. Based on the CDR3 plus reference TRBV2 and TRBJ1-5, the full variable domain is EPEVTQTPSHQVTQMGQEVILRCVPISNHLYFYWYRQILGQKVEFLVSFYNNEISEKSEIFDDQFSVERPDGSNFTLKIRSTKLEDSAMYFCASSDGGGNQPQHFGDGTRLSIL.

The chain uses TRBV15 and TRBJ2-3; 8 nucleotides align to TRBD2. Germline V CDR1 and CDR2: LNHNV, YYDKDF (reference sequence). The V gene end was trimmed by 1 base and the J gene end by 1 base; junction bases not matched to a gene: 4. The CDR3 length is 16 residues. The CDR3 DNA is TGTGCCACCAGCAGAGTTCGGGGGGGCGGCACAGATACGCAGTATTTT. It yields the protein CATSRVRGGGTDTQYF.

The chain employs TRBV6-5 and TRBJ1-1; maybe TRBD1 (6 bases). CDR3 length equals 14 residues. Germline assignment: CDR1 MNHEY and CDR2 SVGAGI. V gave up 5 bases and J gave up 4 bases, with 14 bases separating them. The DNA for the CDR3 is TGTGCCAGCAGTGAACCATACAGGGCCACTGAAGCTTTCTTT. Translation: CASSEPYRATEAFF.

V gene TRBV6-9 combines with J gene TRBJ1-1; TRBD1 matches at 7 bases. This CDR3 has 17 amino acids. Trimming took 6 bases from V and 2 from J; bases not matched to a gene: 15. The germline gives CDR1 MNHGY, CDR2 SVAAGI. CDR3 DNA sequence: TGTGCCAGCAGCCCCCCGGTTAAGGGGGCGGGTAACACTGAAGCTTTCTTT. Translation gives CASSPPVKGAGNTEAFF.

This chain joins TRBV10-3 and TRBJ2-5, with D perhaps TRBD1 (5 bases). The J call may be wrong; the DNA end is better matched by TRBJ2-7. The CDR3 extends over 14 amino acids. CDR1 is ENHRY and CDR2 is SYGVKD in the germline V gene. In nucleotides, the CDR3 is TGTGCCATCACGGGCAGGGCAGGTCCATACGAGCAGTACTTC. Translated, it gives CAITGRAGPYEQYF.

V and J are TRBV28 and TRBJ1-1, with D tentatively TRBD1 (5 bases). The V end was cut by 7 bases, the J end by 6 bases, with 21 bases between. The CDR3 is 15 residues long. CDR1 and CDR2 from the germline V gene are MDHEN and SYDVKM. The CDR3 loop is CASTRWAGGGSEAFF. CDR3 bases: TGTGCCAGCACCAGGTGGGCAGGCGGGGGATCTGAAGCTTTCTTT. Combining the CDR3 with reference TRBV28 and TRBJ1-1 gives the whole variable domain DVKVTQSSRYLVKRTGEKVFLECVQDMDHENMFWYRQDPGLGLRLIYFSYDVKMKEKGDIPEGYSVSREKKERFSLILESASTNQTSMYLCASTRWAGGGSEAFFGQGTRLTVV.

This clone was observed a few times. The chain carries TRBV5-5 and TRBJ2-5; D gene ambiguous. The germline gives CDR1 SGHKS, CDR2 YYEKEE (reference sequence). Trimming stripped 0 bases from V and 4 bases from J, with 13 bases between. The CDR3 extends over 15 amino acids. In DNA form, the CDR3 reads TGTGCCAGCAGCTTGGGGCCGGTGACACGAGAGACCCAGTACTTC. Encoded protein: CASSLGPVTRETQYF.

The chain combines TRBV11-2 with TRBJ2-5; weak D call: TRBD2 (6 bases). Germline CDR1 and CDR2: SGHAT and FQNNGV. This CDR3 contains 11 residues. V lost 7 bases and J lost 4, with 7 bases in between. The CDR3 spells CASTGGETQYF. DNA of the CDR3: TGTGCCAGCACCGGGGGAGAGACCCAGTACTTC.

V gene TRBV4-1 combines with J gene TRBJ2-5; 12 bases are shared with TRBD2. The ends lost 2 bases at V and 5 bases at J; junction bases unmatched: 6. This CDR3 has 16 residues. Germline V gene data show CDR1 as MGHRA and CDR2 as YSYEKL. The CDR3 region is CASSQLGLAGRETQYF. CDR3 DNA sequence: TGCGCCAGCAGCCAACTCGGACTAGCGGGGAGGGAGACCCAGTACTTC.

This clone has more than one count but fewer than ten. The rearrangement links TRBV7-6 to TRBJ1-4, with D hard to call. Between the trimmed V and J ends, which lost 5 bases and 4 bases, there was a span of 20 bases. In germline, CDR1 is SGHVS, CDR2 FNYEAQ. The CDR3 sequence is 17 residues long. The CDR3: CASSPSPPGSFNEKLFF. The DNA of the CDR3 is TGTGCCAGCAGCCCTAGCCCGCCAGGAAGCTTTAATGAAAAACTGTTTTTT.

The genes are TRBV2 and TRBJ2-5, with 8 bases lining up with TRBD2. There are 14 residues in the CDR3. V lost 4 bases to trimming and J lost 4 bases; unmatched junction nucleotides: 5. CDR1 and CDR2 from the germline V gene are SNHLY and FYNNEI. DNA for the CDR3: TGTGCCAGCAGTGGCCACCTAGCGGGAGAGACCCAGTACTTC. It encodes CASSGHLAGETQYF.

This clone has only a few counts. Other DNA sequences of this sample code for an identical CDR3. This chain joins TRBV7-2 and TRBJ2-3; D unresolved. V dropped 4 bases and J dropped 2 bases, with 4 bases sitting between them. The CDR3 loop spans 12 amino acids. Germline V gives CDR1 SGHTA, CDR2 FQGNSA. This CDR3 is CASSSYTDTQYF. The CDR3 region has the DNA TGTGCCAGCAGCTCTTACACAGATACGCAGTATTTT. Filled out from reference TRBV7-2 and TRBJ2-3, the complete variable domain reads GAGVSQSPSNKVTEKGKDVELRCDPISGHTALYWYRQSLGQGLEFLIYFQGNSAPDKSGLPSDRFSAERTGGSVSTLTIQRTQQEDSAVYLCASSSYTDTQYFGPGTRLTVL.

The chain has TRBV4-2 and TRBJ1-4; unclear D gene. Trimming shortened V by 0 bases and J by 1 base, and 12 bases separated the two germline ends. The CDR3 totals 17 residues. CDR1 and CDR2 (germline): LGHNA, YNFKEQ. CDR3 region: CASSQDSGGRTNEKLFF. CDR3 DNA sequence: TGTGCCAGCAGCCAAGACTCGGGAGGGAGAACTAATGAAAAACTGTTTTTT.

This rearrangement joins TRBV29-1 to TRBJ1-1; no clear D. The CDR3 extends over 13 amino acids. V dropped 4 bases and J dropped 0 bases, with 9 bases sitting between them. Germline lookup yields CDR1 SQVTM and CDR2 ANQGSEA. The CDR3 DNA sequence: TGCAGCGTTGTTCAAGCTATGAACACTGAAGCTTTCTTT. Its translation is CSVVQAMNTEAFF.

V usage is TRBV10-1 and J usage is TRBJ2-2; the match to TRBD1 covers 9 bases. J lost 7 bases, V lost 6 bases, and 3 bases had no gene match. Germline assignment: CDR1 WNHNN and CDR2 SYGVQD (reference sequence). CDR3 length equals 13 residues. Written as DNA, the CDR3 is TGCGCCAGCAGGGGACAGGGAGGCGGGGAGCTGTTTTTT. This gives the protein CASRGQGGGELFF.

V and J are TRBV5-4 and TRBJ2-1, with 11 bases aligning to TRBD2. This CDR3 has 15 residues. CDR1 is SGHNT, CDR2 YYREEE, per germline (reference sequence). With 0 bases clipped from V and 6 bases from J, the junction kept 2 bases outside the gene matches. CDR3 amino acids: CASSLGSGGANEQFF. Here the CDR3 DNA reads TGTGCCAGCAGCTTGGGTAGCGGGGGGGCCAATGAGCAGTTCTTC.

The J gene is TRBJ2-7, the V gene TRBV27; a possible D gene is TRBD2 (6 bases). The CDR3 totals 14 residues. The germline V and J ends were trimmed by 6 bases and 5 bases, with 17 bases remaining between them. Germline V gene data show CDR1 as MNHEY and CDR2 as SMNVEV (reference sequence). The CDR3 here is CASRIPGGVDEQYF. The CDR3 nucleotides are TGTGCCAGCAGAATCCCCGGGGGAGTAGACGAGCAGTACTTC.

V is TRBV5-1 and J is TRBJ2-7; weak D call: TRBD1 (6 bases). The CDR3 runs 16 residues. The germline V gene encodes CDR1 SGHRS and CDR2 YFSETQ. Trimming removed 4 bases from V and 1 base from J, with 18 bases in between. In DNA, the CDR3 is TGCGCCAGCAGCCCCCGGCCGGGACAAATATCCTACGAGCAGTACTTC. This translates into CASSPRPGQISYEQYF. Drawing the rest from reference TRBV5-1 and TRBJ2-7, the complete variable domain is KAGVTQTPRYLIKTRGQQVTLSCSPISGHRSVSWYQQTPGQGLQFLFEYFSETQRNKGNFPGRFSGRQFSNSRSEMNVSTLELGDSALYLCASSPRPGQISYEQYFGPGTRLTVT.

V gene TRBV6-5 combines with J gene TRBJ2-3; 7 bases line up with TRBD2. This CDR3 contains 15 residues. In germline, CDR1 is MNHEY, CDR2 SVGAGI. V shed 0 bases, J shed 5 bases, and the junction held 5 bases outside the gene matches. The DNA of the CDR3 is TGTGCCAGCAGTTACTCGTACACTAGCGTAGATACGCAGTATTTT. Encoded protein: CASSYSYTSVDTQYF.

This clone was seen only once. This chain links TRBV11-2 with TRBJ1-2, with D perhaps matching TRBD1 (6 bases). Germline V gene data show CDR1 as SGHAT and CDR2 as FQNNGV. Trimming pared 5 bases from V and 8 bases from J, leaving 21 bases between. The CDR3 contains 15 residues. The CDR3 reads CASSRGAGEFGGYTF. For the CDR3, the DNA is TGTGCCAGCAGCCGTGGGGCAGGGGAGTTTGGAGGCTACACCTTC. Filled out from reference TRBV11-2 and TRBJ1-2, the complete variable domain reads EAGVAQSPRYKIIEKRQSVAFWCNPISGHATLYWYQQILGQGPKLLIQFQNNGVVDDSQLPKDRFSAERLKGVDSTLKIQPAKLEDSAVYLCASSRGAGEFGGYTFGSGTRLTVV.

A few counts support this clone. V and J are TRBV2 and TRBJ2-1; 8 positions match TRBD2. Germline trimming cut 8 bases from V and 0 bases from J; bases unmatched to any gene: 3. This CDR3 has 14 residues. Per the germline V gene, CDR1 is SNHLY and CDR2 is FYNNEI. The CDR3 loop reads CASGGTSSYNEQFF. CDR3 in DNA: TGTGCCAGCGGGGGGACTAGCTCCTACAATGAGCAGTTCTTC.

This clone has a handful of counts. The chain carries TRBV7-2 and TRBJ2-6; D is ambiguous. Trimming removed 6 bases from V and 0 bases from J, with 9 bases in between. Germline V lookup: CDR1 SGHTA, CDR2 FQGNSA. The CDR3 consists of 15 residues. The CDR3 loop is CASSPLSSGANVLTF. CDR3 nucleotides: TGTGCCAGCAGTCCACTGTCCTCTGGGGCCAACGTCCTGACTTTC.

The rearrangement joins TRBV7-9 to TRBJ1-2; D not certain. There are 15 residues in the CDR3. Per germline, CDR1 SEHNR and CDR2 FQNEAQ (reference sequence). The germline V and J ends were trimmed by 2 bases and 5 bases, with 15 bases remaining between them. In DNA, the CDR3 is TGTGCCAGCAGCTTACCCAGGAACCGCGATTATGGCTACACCTTC. Translating gives CASSLPRNRDYGYTF.

To note about this clone: Germline and junction disagree at one end, which may indicate a read error. This rearrangement joins TRBV14 to TRBJ2-7; no reliable D call. Germline values: CDR1 SGHDN, CDR2 FVKESK. CDR3 length: 13 residues. The DNA of the CDR3 is TGTGCCAGCAGCCAAGGGGTGTGGAGCGCGATGAACTTC. Translation gives CASSQGVWSAMNF.